One TCR beta chain is described in this entry. Per the original data handling: Reference gene primer amplification yielded estimated nucleated cell counts. Clones were read by immunoSEQ multiplex PCR, and TCRdb kept only the in-frame ones, dropping some. That table furnishes V, J and clone size, whereas the DNA furnished D and trimming. The repertoire holds 25,000 to 30,000 clones, with 80% to 90% as singletons. The data were taken from a study of blood T cell repertoires in COVID-19. On the study more broadly: COVID-19 samples from acute and convalescent phases originated in the United States, Italy and Spain. The cDNA or gDNA used as material had been derived from T cells, B-cell-depleted T cells, or PBMCs.

The sequenced sample was peripheral blood. This TCR was recovered from a man in his 60s with acute or convalescent COVID-19.

The CDR3 sequence: CASSSQGAEDYGYTF. In nucleotides, the CDR3 is TGTGCCAGTAGTTCACAGGGGGCGGAAGACTATGGCTACACCTTC. This rearrangement joins TRBV19 to TRBJ1-2, with TRBD1 matching over 9 bases. The CDR3 totals 15 residues. Germline loops: CDR1 LNHDA, CDR2 SQIVND (reference sequence). Unmatched junction bases numbered 7, after V lost 5 bases and J lost 3 bases.